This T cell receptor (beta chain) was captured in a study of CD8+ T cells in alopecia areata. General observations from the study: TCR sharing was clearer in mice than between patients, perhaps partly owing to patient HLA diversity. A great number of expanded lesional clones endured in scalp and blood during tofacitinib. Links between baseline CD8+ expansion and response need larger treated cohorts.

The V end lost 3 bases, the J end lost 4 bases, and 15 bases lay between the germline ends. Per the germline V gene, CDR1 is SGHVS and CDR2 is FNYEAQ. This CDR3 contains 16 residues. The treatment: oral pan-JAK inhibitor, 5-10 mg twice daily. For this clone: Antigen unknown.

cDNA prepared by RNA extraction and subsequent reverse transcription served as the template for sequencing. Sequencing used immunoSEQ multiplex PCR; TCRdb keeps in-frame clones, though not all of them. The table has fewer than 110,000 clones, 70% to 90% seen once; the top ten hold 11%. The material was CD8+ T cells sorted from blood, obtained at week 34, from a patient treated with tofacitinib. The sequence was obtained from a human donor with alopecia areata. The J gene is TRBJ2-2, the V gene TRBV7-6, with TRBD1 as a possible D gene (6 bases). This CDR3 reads CASSFLSTGLTGELFF. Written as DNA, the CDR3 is TGTGCCAGCAGCTTTTTGTCGACAGGACTCACCGGGGAGCTGTTTTTT. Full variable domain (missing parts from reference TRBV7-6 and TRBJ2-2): GAGVSQSPRYKVTKRGQDVALRCDPISGHVSLYWYRQALGQGPEFLTYFNYEAQQDKSGLPNDRFSAERPEGSISTLTIQRTEQRDSAMYRCASSFLSTGLTGELFFGEGSRLTVL.